This T cell receptor beta chain appears in the sequencing data of a study of T cells after yellow fever vaccination. As for the study in general: Libraries from low-cell-number fractions were prepared with the SMART-Seq v4 Ultra Low Input RNA kit.

It was through 5'RACE template switching that TCR cDNA was made, with a universal primer site and UMIs added. TCRdb reprocessed the 5' RACE reads via MiXCR and lists one record per CDR3 protein. The sample records a few hundred thousand distinct CDR3 sequences, 17% being singletons. V shed 6 bases, J shed 7 bases, and the junction held 7 bases outside the gene matches. Germline-derived CDR1 and CDR2 are MNHNS and SASEGT. This CDR3 contains 15 residues. Note on this clonotype: The antigen remains undetermined.

Findings and limits, study-wide: Once the booster was given, most primary-vaccination clones reappeared, at 95% to 97% for CD4 and roughly 86% for CD8.

The sample was PBMCs, taken around 5 days after the first yellow fever vaccination. The chain has TRBV6-1 and TRBJ1-6; 9 nucleotides match TRBD1. The receptor's source is a man younger than 35 who received the YFV17D yellow fever vaccine. The CDR3: CASRPGTGRNSPLHF. The CDR3 region has the DNA TGTGCCAGCAGACCCGGGACAGGGAGGAATTCACCCCTCCACTTT.